The clone carrying this T cell receptor (beta chain) was recorded a few times. The sample originates from a study of T cell repertoires in cytomegalovirus infection. One entry per CDR3 protein results from TCRdb running MiXCR on the reads. The data show around 170,000 distinct CDR3 sequences, around 14% seen once. Material: PBMCs. This TCR derives from a human donor in good health (CMV status not recorded). Some clones in this sample may be carry-over from other donors' samples.

The DNA of the CDR3 is TGTGCCAGCAGCTTATCTAGCGGCGGTGTCTATGAGCAGTTCTTC. It specifies CASSLSSGGVYEQFF. The V call is TRBV11-1, the J call TRBJ2-1; TRBD2 matches 7 bases. This CDR3 has 15 amino acids. Per germline, CDR1 SGHAT and CDR2 FQDESV (reference sequence). V dropped 2 bases and J dropped 8; count of bases not matched to a gene: 9.